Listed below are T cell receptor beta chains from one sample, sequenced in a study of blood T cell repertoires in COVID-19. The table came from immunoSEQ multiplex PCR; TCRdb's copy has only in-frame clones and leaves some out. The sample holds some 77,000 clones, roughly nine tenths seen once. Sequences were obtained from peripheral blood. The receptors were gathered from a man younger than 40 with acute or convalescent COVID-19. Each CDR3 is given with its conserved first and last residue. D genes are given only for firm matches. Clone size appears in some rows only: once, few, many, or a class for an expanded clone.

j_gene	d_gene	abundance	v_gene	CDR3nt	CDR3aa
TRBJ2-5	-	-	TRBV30	TGTGCCTGGAGCAGGACAAAAGAGACCCAGTACTTC	CAWSRTKETQYF
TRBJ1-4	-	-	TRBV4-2	TGTGCCAGCAGCCAAGAAGGATCGGGGGGTAGAGAAAAACTGTTTTTT	CASSQEGSGGREKLFF
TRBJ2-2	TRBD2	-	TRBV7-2	TGTGCCAGCAGCTCACGAGCGGGAGGTCTGGGAACCGGGGAGCTGTTTTTT	CASSSRAGGLGTGELFF
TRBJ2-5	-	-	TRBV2	TGTGCCAGCAGTTTAGGACAGGAGACCCAGTACTTC	CASSLGQETQYF
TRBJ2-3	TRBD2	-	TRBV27	TGTGCCAGCAGTTTAAGAGGACTAGCGGGAGTGACAGATACGCAGTATTTT	CASSLRGLAGVTDTQYF
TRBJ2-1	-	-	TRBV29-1	TGCAGCGTTGAATCTTCGTCCTACAATGAGCAGTTCTTC	CSVESSSYNEQFF
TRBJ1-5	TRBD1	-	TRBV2	TGTGCCAGCAGCGGGACAGGGGGCAATCAGCCCCAGCATTTT	CASSGTGGNQPQHF
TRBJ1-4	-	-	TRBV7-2	TGTGCCAGCAGCTTAGTAACGTTACAGGGAGAACTGTTTTTT	CASSLVTLQGELFF
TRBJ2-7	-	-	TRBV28	TGTGCCAGCGCGATCTACGAGCAGTACTTC	CASAIYEQYF
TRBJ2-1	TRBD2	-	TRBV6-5	TGTGCCAGCAGCCTCGGGACTACCAACAATGAGCAGTTCTTC	CASSLGTTNNEQFF
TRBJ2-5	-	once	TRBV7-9	TGTGCCAGCAGCTTCGAGGCGTCGGACCAGTACTTC	CASSFEASDQYF
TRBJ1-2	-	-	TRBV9	TGTGCCAGCAGCGTAGACAGTAACTATGGCTACACCTTC	CASSVDSNYGYTF
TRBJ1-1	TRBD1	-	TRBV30	TGTGCCTGGAGTTCGTCCGGGACAGGGGCTGAAGCTTTCTTT	CAWSSSGTGAEAFF
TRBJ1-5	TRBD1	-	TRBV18	TGTGCCAGCTCCCAATCGGGACAGCTTCAGCCCCAGCATTTT	CASSQSGQLQPQHF
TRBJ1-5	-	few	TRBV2	TGTGCCACCAGGCGGGGCGAGTCCAATCAGCCCCAGCATTTT	CATRRGESNQPQHF
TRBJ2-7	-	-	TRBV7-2	TGTGCCAGCAGCTTAGTGGTTCTGGCGGACTTAAGCGAGCAGTACTTC	CASSLVVLADLSEQYF
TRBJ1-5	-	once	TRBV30	TGTGCCTGGTCAGGCAGACGCAATCAGCCCCAGCATTTT	CAWSGRRNQPQHF
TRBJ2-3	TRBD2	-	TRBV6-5	TGTGCCAGCAGGGGACTAGCGGAAATGACAGATACGCAGTATTTT	CASRGLAEMTDTQYF
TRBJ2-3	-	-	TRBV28	TGTGCCAGCACCCCCCTGCGGGGCACAGATACGCAGTATTTT	CASTPLRGTDTQYF